This TCR beta chain came from a study of cytomegalovirus exposure and HLA in healthy donors. Study observations and caveats: The study listed some 160 cytomegalovirus-associated TCR beta chains.

Points on this clone: What it binds is not known.

V gave up 5 bases and J gave up 6 bases; unmatched junction bases: 10. The CDR3 has 14 residues. Germline assignment: CDR1 MNHEY and CDR2 SVGAGI. The PCR was carried out with 60 Vbeta primers and 13 Jbeta primers. The assay was immunoSEQ multiplex PCR, and TCRdb's table has in-frame clones only and misses some. The sample carries 85,000 to 95,000 clones, over 70% recorded once. This receptor was obtained from a man aged 25 to 40 in good health and CMV-seropositive. Sequenced: PBMCs. V is TRBV6-5 and J is TRBJ2-7, with 7 nucleotides matching TRBD2. CDR3 protein: CASSPLGGTGEQYF. The DNA for the CDR3 is TGTGCCAGCAGTCCCCTGGGGGGGACCGGCGAGCAGTACTTC.